One and the same sample provided the 11 T cell receptor beta chains below, sequenced in a study of T cell responses to AZD1222 COVID-19 vaccine (dated by TCRdb to about 2021). Sample time point, as interpreted from the label and publication: baseline before first vaccination. Library preparation was by the immunoSEQ multiplex PCR assay. This is the immuneACCESS table as TCRdb keeps it, with only in-frame sequences that have V and J called. A part of the clones is gone; compared with another copy, unresolved V genes explain less than half, and the rest is unexplained. The table for this sample lists 130,000 or so clones; roughly nine tenths of them were counted only once. The ten top clones hold roughly a quarter of the sample. This specimen was peripheral blood, taken on day 0 of AZD1222 vaccination. Receptor source: an adult in good health.

The chain carries TRBV4-3 and TRBJ2-3; 8 nucleotides line up with TRBD2. V dropped 1 base and J dropped 2; count of bases not matched to a gene: 8. Germline V lookup: CDR1 LGHNA, CDR2 YSLEER. The CDR3 sequence is 17 residues long. The CDR3 protein is CASSQAGIAGYTDTQYF. The DNA for the CDR3 is TGCGCCAGCAGCCAAGCGGGAATAGCGGGATACACAGATACGCAGTATTTT.

This clone was counted a few times. J is TRBJ2-1 and V is TRBV7-2; 9 bases line up with TRBD2. The ends lost 1 base at V and 8 bases at J; junction bases unmatched: 6. The CDR3 has 15 residues. Germline CDR1 reads SGHTA; CDR2 reads FQGNSA. Here the CDR3 DNA reads TGTGCCAGCAGCTTAGGTGGGCGGGAGGGGGATGAGCAGTTCTTC. Translating it yields CASSLGGREGDEQFF.

The rearrangement joins TRBV7-9 to TRBJ1-2; unclear D gene. Trimming took 1 base from V and 7 from J, leaving 7 bases between them. Germline CDR1 is SEHNR and CDR2 is FQNEAQ (reference sequence). The CDR3 runs 12 residues. CDR3 residues: CASSLGTFGYTF. In nucleotides, the CDR3 is TGTGCCAGCAGCTTAGGCACGTTTGGCTACACCTTC.

The V and J genes are TRBV10-3 and TRBJ2-7; 8 positions agree with TRBD2. The ends lost 10 bases at V and 6 bases at J; junction bases unmatched: 17. Germline V gives CDR1 ENHRY, CDR2 SYGVKD. The CDR3 extends over 15 amino acids. In DNA, the CDR3 is TGTGCCACCCAGACGGGGGGGATTAGGGCCACCGAGCAGTACTTC. This translates into CATQTGGIRATEQYF.

The chain couples TRBV6-5 to TRBJ2-2, with D perhaps matching TRBD2 (5 bases). This CDR3 has 16 amino acids. CDR1 is MNHEY, CDR2 SVGAGI, per germline. Trimming cost V 2 bases and J 4 bases, with 14 bases left between them. CDR3 nucleotide sequence: TGTGCCAGCAGTTACCAGGCTAGCCTGGGCACCGGGGAGCTGTTTTTT. Amino acids: CASSYQASLGTGELFF.

This clone was seen a handful of times. The chain combines TRBV7-9 with TRBJ1-3; a weak D match, TRBD1 (5 bases). Between the trimmed V and J ends, which lost 4 bases and 4 bases, there was a span of 11 bases. This CDR3 comprises 14 residues. CDR1 and CDR2 from the germline V gene are SEHNR and FQNEAQ (reference sequence). DNA for the CDR3: TGTGCCAGCAGCTCCGACAGCCGAGGAAACACCATATATTTT. It specifies CASSSDSRGNTIYF.

V gene TRBV5-6 combines with J gene TRBJ2-7; 7 nucleotides match TRBD2. CDR1 and CDR2 (germline): SGHDT, YYEEEE. The CDR3 covers 15 residues. Trimming removed 4 bases from V and 2 bases from J; junction bases left unmatched: 9. The DNA for the CDR3 is TGTGCCAGCAGCCGGAGGAACGGGAGGCCCTACGAGCAGTACTTC. It translates to CASSRRNGRPYEQYF.

The gene calls are TRBV30 and TRBJ1-1; 7 bases agree with TRBD1. The CDR3 extends over 13 amino acids. Unmatched junction bases numbered 2, after V lost 3 bases and J lost 1 base. CDR1 and CDR2 (germline): GTSNPN, SVGIG (reference sequence). The CDR3 is CAWSAGGNTEAFF. For the CDR3, the DNA is TGTGCCTGGAGCGCAGGGGGGAACACTGAAGCTTTCTTT.

This chain uses TRBV7-9 with TRBJ2-7; TRBD2 matches at 7 bases. V shed 2 bases, J shed 2 bases, and the junction held 3 bases outside the gene matches. The germline CDR1 and CDR2 sequences are SEHNR and FQNEAQ (reference sequence). This CDR3 region has 14 residues. The CDR3 is CASSLSGTTYEQYF. In nucleotides, the CDR3 is TGTGCCAGCAGCTTAAGCGGGACTACCTACGAGCAGTACTTC.

The chain is built from TRBV6-2 or TRBV6-3 and TRBJ2-7; TRBD1 might be the D (5 bases). The V end was cut by 2 bases, the J end by 3 bases, with 14 bases between. Germline V gives CDR1 MNHEY, CDR2 SVGEGT. The CDR3 has 15 residues. In DNA, the CDR3 is TGTGCCAGCAGTTACCCCCACCAGGGTAGCTACGAGCAGTACTTC. It translates to CASSYPHQGSYEQYF.

The chain employs TRBV7-2 and TRBJ1-1; perhaps TRBD1 as D (5 bases). The CDR3 has 14 amino acids. CDR1 is SGHTA, CDR2 FQGNSA, per germline. Trimming stripped 5 bases from V and 0 bases from J, with 10 bases between. The CDR3 protein is CASSVGHMNTEAFF. As DNA, the CDR3 is TGTGCCAGCAGCGTCGGACATATGAACACTGAAGCTTTCTTT.